The 2 T cell receptor beta chains presented below share a single source sample, sequenced in a study of blood T cell repertoires in COVID-19. Measured with immunoSEQ multiplex PCR; TCRdb has only the in-frame clones, and not every one. The sample holds around 250,000 clones, roughly 86% seen once. The sequenced material came from PBMCs or T cells enriched from blood (not recorded which). All receptors come from a woman aged 45-59 years who had recovered from COVID-19.

A single count supports this clone. V gene TRBV5-5 combines with J gene TRBJ1-2; D gene unclear. The germline gives CDR1 SGHKS, CDR2 YYEKEE (reference sequence). The CDR3 is 13 residues long. V gave up 10 bases and J gave up 3 bases, with 16 bases separating them. CDR3 nucleotides: TGTGCCTCGCTGCAAAGCACAGACTATGGCTACACCTTC. Amino acids: CASLQSTDYGYTF.

The chain joins TRBV28 to TRBJ1-2, with D possibly being TRBD1 (6 bases). V was pared by 4 bases and J by 0 bases, with 15 bases between. In germline, CDR1 is MDHEN, CDR2 SYDVKM. The CDR3 totals 16 residues. Here the CDR3 reads CASSSVGEGANYGYTF. The CDR3 DNA follows: TGTGCCAGCAGTTCTGTGGGGGAGGGGGCTAACTATGGCTACACCTTC.